This entry concerns a single T cell receptor (beta chain). Its antigen is currently unknown. With 5 bases removed from V and 2 bases from J, the gap between germline ends came to 15 bases. Germline CDR1 LNHNV, CDR2 YYDKDF (reference sequence). The CDR3 is 15 residues long. The sample belongs to a study of cytomegalovirus exposure and HLA in healthy donors. Assay used: immunoSEQ multiplex PCR; TCRdb lists only in-frame clones, some missing. The data contain 200,000 to 250,000 clones, roughly 87% of them seen just once; the ten biggest clones take up about 2%. Study findings and constraints: Rare sequences made up most TCRs, while some public TCRs were found in many donors.

The V gene is TRBV15, the J gene TRBJ1-1; TRBD1 might be the D (6 bases). The sequencing input was PBMCs. The TCR sequence derives from a woman under 30 in good health and CMV-seropositive. The CDR3 coding sequence is TGTGCCACCAGCGCCTCCGGGACACCAAACACTGAAGCTTTCTTT. This codes for CATSASGTPNTEAFF.